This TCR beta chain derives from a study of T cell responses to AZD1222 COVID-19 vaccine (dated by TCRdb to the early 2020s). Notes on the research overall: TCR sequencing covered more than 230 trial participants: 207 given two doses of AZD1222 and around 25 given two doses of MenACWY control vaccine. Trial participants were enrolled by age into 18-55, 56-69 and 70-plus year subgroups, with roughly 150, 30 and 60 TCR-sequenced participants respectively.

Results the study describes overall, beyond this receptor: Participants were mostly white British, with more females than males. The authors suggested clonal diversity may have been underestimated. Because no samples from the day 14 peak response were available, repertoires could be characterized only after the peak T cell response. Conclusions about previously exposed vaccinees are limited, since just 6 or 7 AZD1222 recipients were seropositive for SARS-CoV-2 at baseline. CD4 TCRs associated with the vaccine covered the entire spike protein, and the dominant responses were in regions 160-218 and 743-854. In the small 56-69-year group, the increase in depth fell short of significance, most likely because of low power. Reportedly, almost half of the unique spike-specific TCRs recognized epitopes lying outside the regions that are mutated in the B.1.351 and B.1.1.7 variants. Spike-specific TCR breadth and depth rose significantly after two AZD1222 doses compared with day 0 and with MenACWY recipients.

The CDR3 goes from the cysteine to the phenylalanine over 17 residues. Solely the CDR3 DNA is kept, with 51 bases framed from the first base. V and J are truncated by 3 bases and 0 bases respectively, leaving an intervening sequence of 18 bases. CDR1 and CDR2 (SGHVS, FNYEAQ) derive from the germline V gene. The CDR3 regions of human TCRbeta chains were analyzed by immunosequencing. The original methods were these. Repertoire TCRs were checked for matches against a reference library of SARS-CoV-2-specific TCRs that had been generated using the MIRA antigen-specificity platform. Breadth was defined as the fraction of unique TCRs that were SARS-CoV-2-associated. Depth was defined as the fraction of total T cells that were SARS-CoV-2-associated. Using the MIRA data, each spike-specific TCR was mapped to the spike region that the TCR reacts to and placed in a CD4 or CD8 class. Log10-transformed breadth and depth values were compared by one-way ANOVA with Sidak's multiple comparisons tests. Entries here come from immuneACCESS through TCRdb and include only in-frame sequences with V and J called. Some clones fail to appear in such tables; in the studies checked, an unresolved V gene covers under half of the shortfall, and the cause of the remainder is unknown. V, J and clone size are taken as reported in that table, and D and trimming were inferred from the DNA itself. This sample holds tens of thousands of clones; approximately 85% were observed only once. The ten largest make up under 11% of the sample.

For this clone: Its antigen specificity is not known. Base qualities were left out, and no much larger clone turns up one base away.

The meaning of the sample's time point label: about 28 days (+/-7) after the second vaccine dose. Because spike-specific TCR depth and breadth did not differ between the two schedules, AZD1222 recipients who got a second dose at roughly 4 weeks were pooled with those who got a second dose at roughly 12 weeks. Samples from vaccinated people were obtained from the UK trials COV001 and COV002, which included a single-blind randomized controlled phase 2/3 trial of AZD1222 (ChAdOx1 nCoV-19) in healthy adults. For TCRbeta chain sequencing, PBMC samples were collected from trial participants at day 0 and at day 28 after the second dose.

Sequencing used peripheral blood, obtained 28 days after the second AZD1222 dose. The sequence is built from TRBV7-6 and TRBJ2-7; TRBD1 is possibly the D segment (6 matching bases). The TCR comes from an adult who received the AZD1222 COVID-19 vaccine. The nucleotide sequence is TGTGCCAGCAGCTTGAGGGGGACGGGGACGAGCTCCTACGAGCAGTACTTC. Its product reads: CASSLRGTGTSSYEQYF.